This T cell receptor (beta chain) is from a study of shared clonotypes between healthy human individuals. This CDR3 has 13 residues. V lost 1 base to trimming and J lost 6 bases, with 10 bases between them. Germline V CDR1 and CDR2: MNHNS, SASEGT. Sequencing was at deep level. TCRdb's copy holds only in-frame clones and misses some; the assay was immunoSEQ multiplex PCR. The sample yields some 740,000 clones, 85% to 95% seen once. It was CD45RO-negative cells, positively selected for CCR7, that made up naive CD8 cells, with terminally differentiated effector memory CD45RA+ cells excluded. Comment on this clone: Its antigen remains unknown.

Study results and caveats: The authors expected sequencing depth to affect clonotype sharing among donors.

The J gene is TRBJ2-7, the V gene TRBV6-1, with D perhaps matching TRBD1 (5 bases). The TCR was taken from a man aged 25-45 years in good health. Sequencing was done on a sample of naive CD8+ T cells sorted from blood. This CDR3 is CASSEVSRVEQYF. CDR3 sequence (DNA): TGTGCCAGCAGTGAAGTTTCCAGGGTCGAGCAGTACTTC.